This TCR beta chain originates from a study of blood T cell repertoires in COVID-19. Study summary: Material from acute and convalescent COVID-19 was sourced from the United States, Italy and Spain. Sources were T cells, B-cell-depleted T cells, or PBMCs; the material itself was cDNA or gDNA.

Authors' analysis steps: For nucleated cells, counts were estimated from reference gene primer amplification. The repertoire was sequenced with immunoSEQ multiplex PCR; TCRdb's copy has only in-frame clones and lacks some. D and trimming come from the DNA, and the V and J calls and clone size come from that table. The sample contains under 300,000 clones, about 88% of which appear only once. CDR3 size: 12 residues. V was clipped by 3 bases and J by 10 bases; unmatched bases: 2. Germline V gene lookup returns CDR1 SGHRS and CDR2 YFSETQ. The source of this sequence is a woman in her thirties or forties who had recovered from COVID-19. This rearrangement joins TRBV5-1 to TRBJ2-1; 9 positions agree with TRBD1. Sequences were obtained from peripheral blood. The CDR3 here is CASSSGQGEQFF. DNA of the CDR3: TGCGCCAGCAGCTCCGGACAGGGGGAGCAGTTCTTC.